A single sample is the source of the 21 T cell receptor beta chains below, sequenced in a study of spatial heterogeneity in lung cancer. TCRdb ran MiXCR on the 5' RACE reads and lists one entry per CDR3 protein. The repertoire consists of 95,000 to 120,000 distinct CDR3 sequences, with approximately 10% occurring once and the leading ten covering less than 25%. Time point reported: blood at routine non-recurrence follow-up after resection. This specimen was PBMCs, taken at follow-up. The receptors derive from a female donor with early-stage non-small cell lung cancer.

This clonotype was counted a few times. The gene calls are TRBV7-2 and TRBJ2-3; unclear D gene. V was shortened by 1 base and J by 2 bases, with 7 bases between the two germline ends. Germline V lookup: CDR1 SGHTA, CDR2 FQGNSA. This CDR3 is built from 14 residues. The CDR3 spells CASSLGAVTDTQYF. CDR3 coding DNA: TGTGCCAGCAGCTTAGGAGCAGTCACAGATACGCAGTATTTT.

This clonotype has a handful of counts. This rearrangement joins TRBV11-3 to TRBJ2-1; 7 bases match TRBD1. V was clipped by 5 bases and J by 10 bases; unmatched bases: 5. The germline V gene encodes CDR1 SGHNT and CDR2 YENEEA. CDR3 size: 12 residues. CDR3 DNA: TGTGCCAGCAGCCGGGGACAGCGGGAGCAGTTCTTC. This codes for CASSRGQREQFF.

This clonotype was seen a handful of times. V gene TRBV7-9 combines with J gene TRBJ2-1; TRBD1 or TRBD2 may be the D gene (5 bases each). The germline gives CDR1 SEHNR, CDR2 FQNEAQ (reference sequence). This CDR3 has 14 amino acids. V dropped 4 bases and J dropped 1 base, with 8 bases sitting between them. CDR3 loop: CASSWDGSYNEQFF. CDR3 nucleotide sequence: TGTGCCAGCAGCTGGGACGGTTCCTACAATGAGCAGTTCTTC.

This clonotype was seen more than once but under ten times. The chain combines TRBV6-5 with TRBJ2-3, with TRBD2 matching 10 bases. This CDR3 is built from 15 residues. Germline CDR1 is MNHEY and CDR2 is SVGAGI. Trimming at V came to 5 bases and at J to 0 bases, leaving 2 bases not matched to a gene. The CDR3 sequence: CASSGSGRSTDTQYF. DNA for the CDR3: TGTGCCAGCAGTGGTAGCGGGAGGAGCACAGATACGCAGTATTTT.

This clonotype has at least ten counts. The missing conserved phenylalanine or tryptophan at the end of this CDR3 makes a read error likely. This chain joins TRBV2 and TRBJ2-7; TRBD2 matches 10 bases. Germline-derived CDR1 and CDR2 are SNHLY and FYNNEI. The CDR3 has 14 residues. The V and J ends lost 3 bases and 4 bases, in that order; junction bases with no gene match: 3. The CDR3 sequence: CASSDRLAGYEQYI. DNA for the CDR3: TGTGCCAGCAGTGATCGACTAGCGGGTTACGAGCAGTACATC.

The rearrangement uses TRBV4-1 and TRBJ2-1; TRBD2 aligns across 15 bases. V was clipped by 3 bases and J by 6 bases; unmatched bases: 15. This CDR3 region has 20 residues. Per the germline V gene, CDR1 is MGHRA and CDR2 is YSYEKL. CDR3 amino acids: CASSQVGLAGGPNGGNEQFF. As DNA, the CDR3 is TGCGCCAGCAGCCAGGTTGGACTAGCGGGAGGGCCAAATGGGGGCAATGAGCAGTTCTTC.

This clonotype was seen only a few times. The chain employs TRBV1 and TRBJ1-1; the table's TRBD1 call for D was not verified on the DNA. TRBV1 constitutes a pseudogene. The CDR3 spans 16 residues. For the CDR3, the DNA is TGCACCAGCAGCCAAGAGACCGGGACAGTGAACACTGAAGCTTTCTTT. The encoded protein is CTSSQETGTVNTEAFF.

This clonotype was counted once. The chain carries TRBV4-3 and TRBJ2-3; D is tentatively TRBD1 or TRBD2 (5 bases each). V was shortened by 0 bases and J by 6 bases, with 13 bases between the two germline ends. This CDR3 is built from 15 residues. The V gene's germline CDR1 is LGHNA and CDR2 YSLEER. The CDR3 DNA follows: TGCGCCAGCAGCCAAGATTACGGGACGCCGGATACGCAGTATTTT. It specifies CASSQDYGTPDTQYF.

There are many counts of this clonotype. The V call is TRBV10-3, the J call TRBJ2-1; D might be TRBD2 (5 bases). CDR1 is ENHRY, CDR2 SYGVKD, per germline. The CDR3 spans 14 residues. V gave up 10 bases and J gave up 0 bases, with 13 bases separating them. CDR3 DNA: TGTGCCACGGGAAGAGAAATCTCCTACAATGAGCAGTTCTTC. The encoded protein is CATGREISYNEQFF.

This clonotype has only a few counts. This chain connects TRBV30 to TRBJ2-1; D call uncertain. Germline V gives CDR1 GTSNPN, CDR2 SVGIG (reference sequence). The germline V and J ends were trimmed by 0 bases and 0 bases, with 27 bases remaining between them. This CDR3 is 21 amino acids long. Here the CDR3 reads CAWSVLNSRATWVSSYNEQFF. As DNA, the CDR3 is TGTGCCTGGAGTGTACTTAATTCTCGGGCTACCTGGGTGAGCTCCTACAATGAGCAGTTCTTC.

In this sample, this clonotype turned up a few times. The genes are TRBV19 and TRBJ1-2, with unresolved D. Germline V gene lookup returns CDR1 LNHDA and CDR2 SQIVND (reference sequence). There are 14 residues in the CDR3. V was pared by 5 bases and J by 7 bases, with 17 bases between. The DNA of the CDR3 is TGTGCCAGTAGTGAGATAAACGACCCCGTTGGCTACACCTTC. It codes for CASSEINDPVGYTF.

The rearrangement uses TRBV29-1 and TRBJ2-5, with TRBD1 matching over 8 bases. In germline, CDR1 is SQVTM, CDR2 ANQGSEA. This CDR3 contains 14 residues. The V and J ends lost 6 bases and 2 bases, in that order; junction bases with no gene match: 8. CDR3 nucleotide sequence: TGCAGCGTACAAGCGACAGGGGCGCAAGAGACCCAGTACTTC. Residues: CSVQATGAQETQYF.

This clonotype turned up a few times. Written as DNA, the CDR3 is TGCAGTGCTAGAAAAGGGACGACAGATACGCAGTATTTT. Residues: CSARKGTTDTQYF. This chain joins TRBV20-1 and TRBJ2-3; D is possibly TRBD1 or TRBD2 (5 bases each). V was trimmed by 2 bases and J by 3 bases, leaving 9 bases between them. In germline, CDR1 is DFQATT, CDR2 SNEGSKA (reference sequence). This CDR3 comprises 13 residues.

Points on this clonotype: With a much larger clone just one base away, this may be a read error. As DNA, the CDR3 is TGTGGCAGCAGCCGAGACGGATTCAATCAGCCCCAGCATTTT. Protein: CGSSRDGFNQPQHF. This rearrangement joins TRBV7-2 to TRBJ1-5; D not resolved. This CDR3 contains 14 residues. CDR1 is SGHTA, CDR2 FQGNSA, per germline.

The chain couples TRBV4-1 to TRBJ2-3; TRBD1 aligns across 7 bases. Germline assignment: CDR1 MGHRA and CDR2 YSYEKL. CDR3 length equals 13 residues. With 3 bases clipped from V and 10 bases from J, the junction kept 7 bases outside the gene matches. CDR3 sequence: CASSQLGGSSQYF. In nucleotides, the CDR3 is TGCGCCAGCAGCCAGTTAGGGGGCTCCTCGCAGTATTTT.

This clonotype was found a few times. This chain connects TRBV6-2 or TRBV6-3 to TRBJ1-1; 9 nucleotides agree with TRBD1. The CDR3 is 16 residues long. Per the germline V gene, CDR1 is MNHEY and CDR2 is SVGEGT. Losses at the gene ends were 0 bases for V and 1 base for J; bases not matched to a gene: 3. The CDR3 sequence: CASSYSTGGKNTEAFF. The CDR3 nucleotides are TGTGCCAGCAGTTACTCGACAGGGGGAAAGAACACTGAAGCTTTCTTT.

The sample holds many counts of this clonotype. The V gene is TRBV19, the J gene TRBJ2-3, with D perhaps matching TRBD2 (6 bases). The CDR3 runs to 15 residues. The V end lost 3 bases, the J end lost 6 bases, and 16 bases lay between the germline ends. The germline V gene has CDR1 LNHDA and CDR2 SQIVND (reference sequence). The CDR3 bases are TGTGCCAGTAGTATTCGACTAGTAGGGTCTGATACGCAGTATTTT. This encodes CASSIRLVGSDTQYF.

Only a few counts were recorded for this clonotype. V and J are TRBV29-1 and TRBJ2-1; 9 bases map to TRBD2. The ends lost 8 bases at V and 2 bases at J; junction bases unmatched: 10. From germline, CDR1 is SQVTM and CDR2 ANQGSEA. CDR3 length equals 15 residues. CDR3 in amino acids: CSSSAGGRTYNEQFF. In nucleotides, the CDR3 is TGCAGCTCTTCCGCGGGAGGGAGGACCTACAATGAGCAGTTCTTC.

This clonotype was observed a handful of times. The V and J genes are TRBV10-3 and TRBJ1-1, with no clear D. This CDR3 spans 14 amino acids. The V end was cut by 2 bases, the J end by 1 base, with 8 bases between. The V gene's germline CDR1 is ENHRY and CDR2 SYGVKD. The chain's CDR3 is CAISERVQNTEAFF. The DNA for the CDR3 is TGTGCCATCAGTGAGAGGGTACAGAACACTGAAGCTTTCTTT.

The chain recombines TRBV29-1 with TRBJ2-2; the D gene could be TRBD1 or TRBD2 (5 bases each). Germline CDR1 and CDR2: SQVTM and ANQGSEA. The CDR3 is made up of 14 amino acids. V shed 7 bases and J shed 0 bases, with 12 bases lying between them. CDR3 residues: CSAEVGPNTGELFF. The CDR3 DNA reads as TGCAGCGCCGAGGTGGGACCGAACACCGGGGAGCTGTTTTTT.

This clonotype was seen a handful of times. The CDR3 sequence: CASSPRRIQETQYF. DNA for the CDR3: TGTGCCAGCTCACCTAGGAGGATACAAGAGACCCAGTACTTC. V gene TRBV18 combines with J gene TRBJ2-5, with D tentatively TRBD2 (5 bases). The germline gives CDR1 KGHSH, CDR2 LQKENI. V lost 3 bases, J lost 2 bases, and 10 bases lay in between. The CDR3 covers 14 residues.